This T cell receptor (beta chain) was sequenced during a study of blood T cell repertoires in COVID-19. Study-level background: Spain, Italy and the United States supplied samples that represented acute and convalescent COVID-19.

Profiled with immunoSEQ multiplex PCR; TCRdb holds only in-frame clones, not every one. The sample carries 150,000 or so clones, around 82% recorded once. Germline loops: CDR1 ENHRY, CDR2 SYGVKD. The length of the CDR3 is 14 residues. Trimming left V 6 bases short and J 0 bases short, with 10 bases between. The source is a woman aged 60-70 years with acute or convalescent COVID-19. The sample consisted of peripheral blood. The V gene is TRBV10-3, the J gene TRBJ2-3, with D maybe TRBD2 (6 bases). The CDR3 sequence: CAISPAGSTDTQYF. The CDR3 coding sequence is TGTGCCATCAGCCCGGCGGGAAGCACAGATACGCAGTATTTT.